The 6 T cell receptor beta chains reported below all come from one sample, sequenced in a study (dated by TCRdb to the mid-2010s). The library was generated by 5' RACE. The sequencing machine was an Illumina MiSeq. TCRdb applied fastp at Q25 and MiXCR to the public reads, then kept only in-frame beta chains. CDR3 protein sequences are deduplicated, and each keeps its most common genes and DNA. The sample table holds tens of thousands of distinct CDR3 sequences, of which roughly 27% were seen once. Clones ranked in the top ten supply around 4% of the sample. Material: memory CD4+ T cells sorted from a lymph node. The cell subset or site label here, explained by the study, means: memory CD4+ T cells, CD4+CD45RO+CD25-. The receptors derive from a female donor with breast cancer.

The chain employs TRBV6-5 and TRBJ1-2; 8 bases are a match to TRBD1. This CDR3 comprises 14 residues. V lost 4 bases to trimming and J lost 5 bases; unmatched junction nucleotides: 6. Germline lookup yields CDR1 MNHEY and CDR2 SVGAGI. The CDR3 DNA reads TGTGCCAGCAGTTTAACGACAGGGGCGTATGGCTACACCTTC. It translates to CASSLTTGAYGYTF.

The chain employs TRBV4-1 and TRBJ2-3, with D maybe TRBD2 (5 bases). The germline V gene has CDR1 MGHRA and CDR2 YSYEKL. V lost 4 bases and J lost 5, with 7 bases in between. The CDR3 is 12 residues long. CDR3 residues: CASSLGRDTQYF. The CDR3 DNA reads as TGCGCCAGCAGCCTGGGGAGAGATACGCAGTATTTT.

This clonotype has at least ten counts. The chain employs TRBV3-1 and TRBJ2-5; D is unresolved. From germline, CDR1 is LGHDT and CDR2 YNNKEL (reference sequence). CDR3 size: 13 residues. V was clipped by 1 base and J by 1 base, with 4 bases between them. The CDR3: CASSQGGQETQYF. The CDR3 DNA sequence: TGTGCCAGCAGCCAAGGGGGCCAAGAGACCCAGTACTTC.

The chain carries TRBV5-1 and TRBJ2-1; TRBD2 agrees at 7 bases. The CDR3 has 15 residues. The V gene's germline CDR1 is SGHRS and CDR2 YFSETQ. The trim removed 4 bases at V and 8 bases at J, leaving 12 bases unmatched. The CDR3 loop is CASSRRVSGIDEQFF. As DNA, the CDR3 is TGCGCCAGCAGCAGGCGGGTAAGCGGGATAGATGAGCAGTTCTTC.

This chain uses TRBV12-3 or TRBV12-4 with TRBJ2-3; unclear D gene. The CDR3 is 14 amino acids. The germline V and J ends were trimmed by 8 bases and 4 bases, with 16 bases remaining between them. The CDR3 sequence is CASLLSKLADTQYF. The CDR3 coding sequence is TGTGCCAGCCTATTGTCTAAGTTGGCAGATACGCAGTATTTT.

The gene calls are TRBV3-1 and TRBJ2-1, with D possibly matching TRBD2 (6 bases). The CDR3 loop spans 15 amino acids. Germline V lookup: CDR1 LGHDT, CDR2 YNNKEL (reference sequence). With 5 bases removed from V and 5 bases from J, the gap between germline ends came to 16 bases. The CDR3 DNA is TGTGCCAGCAGCGAAGCGGGTCAGGGAAACAATGAGCAGTTCTTC. Protein: CASSEAGQGNNEQFF.